A single sample is the source of the 22 T cell receptor beta chains below, sequenced in a study of long-term antiretroviral therapy in people with HIV. With survey level as its setting, the immunoSEQ assay was v3.0. Sequencing was performed with immunoSEQ multiplex PCR; in TCRdb, only in-frame clones are kept and a portion is missing. The data contain some 48,000 clones, 80% to 90% of them seen just once; the ten biggest clones take up roughly 3%. The sample in question was unsorted PBMCs, obtained 0.8 years after starting antiretroviral therapy. Source of these receptors: a woman under 30 with HIV.

In its sample, this clone was seen once. The chain uses TRBV9 and TRBJ2-7; 7 positions match TRBD1. Germline values: CDR1 SGDLS, CDR2 YYNGEE. Germline trimming cut 3 bases from V and 0 bases from J; bases unmatched to any gene: 3. This CDR3 is 14 amino acids long. The CDR3 DNA sequence: TGTGCCAGCAGCGCCGCAGGGGGCTCCTACGAGCAGTACTTC. This codes for CASSAAGGSYEQYF.

This rearrangement joins TRBV19 to TRBJ2-2; 8 bases align to TRBD2. The CDR3 covers 15 residues. Germline assignment: CDR1 LNHDA and CDR2 SQIVND (reference sequence). The junction had 10 bases not matched to a gene; V was cut back by 8 bases and J by 5 bases. CDR3 DNA: TGTGCCAGTGTGAGGGAGGCTAGCGGGACCGGGGAGCTGTTTTTT. Its translation is CASVREASGTGELFF.

Only a few counts were recorded for this clone. V and J are TRBV18 and TRBJ2-7, with 7 bases that match TRBD1. The CDR3 spans 13 residues. The germline V gene encodes CDR1 KGHSH and CDR2 LQKENI. The V segment lost 10 bases and the J segment 0 bases; nucleotides outside the gene matches: 6. The CDR3 loop is CANSQGTSYEQYF. The CDR3, as DNA: TGTGCCAATTCACAGGGGACCTCCTACGAGCAGTACTTC.

The chain has TRBV7-3 and TRBJ1-2; a weak D match, TRBD1 (5 bases). Germline V gene data show CDR1 as SGHTA and CDR2 as FQGTGA. V dropped 4 bases and J dropped 3 bases, with 15 bases sitting between them. The CDR3 is 15 amino acids. The CDR3 nucleotides are TGTGCCAGCAGCTCGACAGTGAGGTTCGACTATGGCTACACCTTC. Translated: CASSSTVRFDYGYTF.

The rearrangement links TRBV5-1 to TRBJ2-7; D is perhaps TRBD1 (6 bases). CDR3 size: 15 residues. V was cut by 4 bases and J by 0 bases, with 14 bases left in between. Germline lookup yields CDR1 SGHRS and CDR2 YFSETQ. Written as DNA, the CDR3 is TGCGCCAGCAGCCCACAGGGAATAGCCTCCTACGAGCAGTACTTC. Amino acid sequence: CASSPQGIASYEQYF.

The V and J genes are TRBV19 and TRBJ2-7, with D unclear. Germline loops: CDR1 LNHDA, CDR2 SQIVND (reference sequence). V gave up 2 bases and J gave up 4 bases, with 9 bases separating them. This CDR3 is 13 amino acids long. The DNA for the CDR3 is TGTGCCAGTAGTATATATTTGGGGTACGAGCAGTACTTC. Translating it yields CASSIYLGYEQYF.

The chain uses TRBV4-3 and TRBJ1-4, with 7 positions matching TRBD1. CDR1 LGHNA and CDR2 YSLEER come from the germline V gene. The CDR3 is 15 amino acids. The J segment lost 4 bases and the V segment lost 4 bases, leaving 6 bases of the junction unmatched. The CDR3 DNA sequence: TGCGCCAGCAGCCTCGGACAGGAATTTAATGAAAAACTGTTTTTT. Translating it yields CASSLGQEFNEKLFF.

The chain employs TRBV6-1 and TRBJ2-5, with a possible D match to TRBD1 (5 bases). The CDR3 totals 15 residues. V was cut by 1 base and J by 5 bases, with 14 bases left in between. Per the germline V gene, CDR1 is MNHNS and CDR2 is SASEGT. CDR3 region: CASSEEPGFVETQYF. CDR3 bases: TGTGCCAGCAGTGAAGAGCCAGGGTTTGTGGAGACCCAGTACTTC.

V and J are TRBV27 and TRBJ2-1, with D possibly matching TRBD2 (6 bases). In germline, CDR1 is MNHEY, CDR2 SMNVEV (reference sequence). V was trimmed by 10 bases and J by 7 bases, leaving 23 bases between them. This CDR3 region has 15 residues. This CDR3 reads CATQFNSGSGNEQFF. The CDR3 coding sequence is TGTGCCACTCAGTTTAACTCCGGGAGCGGAAATGAGCAGTTCTTC.

A single count supports this clone. The V and J genes are TRBV28 and TRBJ2-3; D unresolved. V was cut by 6 bases and J by 3 bases, with 4 bases left in between. This CDR3 has 11 residues. CDR1 MDHEN and CDR2 SYDVKM come from the germline V gene. The CDR3 DNA reads TGTGCCAGCAGCCCAACAGATACGCAGTATTTT. Translating it yields CASSPTDTQYF.

The rearrangement links TRBV7-2 to TRBJ1-5; possible D gene TRBD1, 5 bases. The germline V and J ends were trimmed by 1 base and 1 base, with 11 bases remaining between them. This CDR3 has 16 residues. The germline V gene has CDR1 SGHTA and CDR2 FQGNSA. The CDR3 is CASSLGAGGSNQPQHF. The CDR3 coding sequence is TGTGCCAGCAGCTTAGGGGCGGGGGGGAGCAATCAGCCCCAGCATTTT.

The rearrangement joins TRBV7-9 to TRBJ2-1; D possibly corresponds to TRBD2 (5 bases). This CDR3 spans 15 amino acids. V gave up 2 bases and J gave up 7 bases, with 15 bases separating them. The germline V gene encodes CDR1 SEHNR and CDR2 FQNEAQ (reference sequence). CDR3 coding DNA: TGTGCCAGCAGCTTACTAGCCCTTAAAGAGAATGAGCAGTTCTTC. Translated: CASSLLALKENEQFF.

V and J are TRBV28 and TRBJ1-5; D remains unclear. CDR3 length: 14 amino acids. Germline CDR1 is MDHEN and CDR2 is SYDVKM. Trimming took 10 bases from V and 0 from J, leaving 13 bases between them. The CDR3 protein is CATQEEYSNQPQHF. DNA of the CDR3: TGTGCCACCCAGGAGGAATATAGCAATCAGCCCCAGCATTTT.

The chain couples TRBV7-2 to TRBJ2-3; D perhaps matches TRBD2 (6 bases). The CDR3 runs 13 residues. V gave up 6 bases and J gave up 4 bases, with 11 bases separating them. CDR1 and CDR2 (germline): SGHTA, FQGNSA. CDR3 loop: CASRRGIPDTQYF. CDR3 nucleotide sequence: TGTGCCAGCAGGCGCGGGATCCCAGATACGCAGTATTTT. Together with reference TRBV7-2 and TRBJ2-3, the CDR3 gives the full variable domain: GAGVSQSPSNKVTEKGKDVELRCDPISGHTALYWYRQSLGQGLEFLIYFQGNSAPDKSGLPSDRFSAERTGGSVSTLTIQRTQQEDSAVYLCASRRGIPDTQYFGPGTRLTVL.

Turning to this clone: One end of the junction is discordant with germline, which a read error may explain. The chain employs TRBV6-5 and TRBJ2-7, with a tentative D call TRBD2 (5 bases). The CDR3 consists of 13 residues. Germline lookup yields CDR1 MNHEY and CDR2 SVGAGI. CDR3 sequence: CASSYSGYGEQHF. CDR3 in DNA: TGTGCCAGCAGTTATTCTGGGTATGGGGAGCAGCACTTC.

This clone is a singleton in its sample. The chain couples TRBV19 to TRBJ2-7; D gene unclear. The length of the CDR3 is 13 residues. The V and J ends lost 10 bases and 2 bases respectively, with 15 bases between them. Germline loops: CDR1 LNHDA, CDR2 SQIVND (reference sequence). This chain's CDR3 is CATSFGLPYEQYF. In DNA, the CDR3 is TGTGCCACCAGCTTTGGGCTCCCCTACGAGCAGTACTTC. Full variable domain (rest looked up from reference TRBV19 and TRBJ2-7): DGGITQSPKYLFRKEGQNVTLSCEQNLNHDAMYWYRQDPGQGLRLIYYSQIVNDFQKGDIAEGYSVSREKKESFPLTVTSAQKNPTAFYLCATSFGLPYEQYFGPGTRLTVT.

The rearrangement uses TRBV19 and TRBJ1-1, with D possibly being TRBD1 (5 bases). Trimming shortened V by 7 bases and J by 5 bases, and 23 bases separated the two germline ends. Germline loops: CDR1 LNHDA, CDR2 SQIVND (reference sequence). CDR3 length equals 16 residues. The CDR3 sequence: CASTPRSWQGRTEAFF. CDR3 DNA sequence: TGTGCCAGTACCCCCCGTAGTTGGCAGGGAAGAACTGAAGCTTTCTTT.

The chain has TRBV27 and TRBJ2-1; no reliable D call. Germline CDR1 reads MNHEY; CDR2 reads SMNVEV (reference sequence). Trimming removed 2 bases at V and 5 bases at J, with 13 bases between. This CDR3 is built from 15 residues. The CDR3 coding sequence is TGTGCCAGCAGTTTAAGTCAAACCGCCCACAATGAGCAGTTCTTC. Translated: CASSLSQTAHNEQFF.

V is TRBV7-6 and J is TRBJ2-2, with D perhaps TRBD1 (6 bases). Trimming took 2 bases from V and 7 from J, leaving 20 bases between them. The CDR3 covers 17 residues. Germline V gene lookup returns CDR1 SGHVS and CDR2 FNYEAQ. DNA of the CDR3: TGTGCCAGCAGCTTAAACCTTGGCAGGGGAAGGATCGGGGAGCTGTTTTTT. Translated: CASSLNLGRGRIGELFF.

This chain links TRBV28 with TRBJ1-5; tentatively, D is TRBD1 (6 bases). Germline CDR1 reads MDHEN; CDR2 reads SYDVKM. V was clipped by 3 bases and J by 3 bases, with 12 bases between them. CDR3 length: 15 amino acids. CDR3 sequence reads: CASSLAGALNQPQHF. CDR3 DNA sequence: TGTGCCAGCAGTTTGGCAGGGGCCCTCAATCAGCCCCAGCATTTT.

This chain links TRBV9 with TRBJ2-3, with D possibly matching TRBD2 (5 bases). The germline CDR1 and CDR2 sequences are SGDLS and YYNGEE. CDR3 size: 13 residues. V was cut by 4 bases and J by 9 bases, with 15 bases left in between. The CDR3 loop is CASSRSGLSTQYF. In DNA form, the CDR3 reads TGTGCCAGCAGCAGATCCGGACTCTCAACGCAGTATTTT.

This sequence joins TRBV5-1 and TRBJ2-6, with 9 bases aligning to TRBD1. V shed 0 bases and J 0 bases; nucleotides not matched to a gene: 1. The CDR3 contains 17 residues. Germline V gives CDR1 SGHRS, CDR2 YFSETQ. This chain's CDR3 is CASSLDRGPSGANVLTF. The CDR3 DNA is TGCGCCAGCAGCTTGGACAGGGGGCCCTCTGGGGCCAACGTCCTGACTTTC.